This T cell receptor (beta chain) appears in the sequencing data of a study of Graves' ophthalmopathy and Graves' hyperthyroidism (dated by TCRdb to the late 2010s). General notes on the study: Peripheral blood was collected at initial diagnosis, before any treatment. TCR beta repertoire signatures were used to distinguish Graves' ophthalmopathy from Graves' hyperthyroidism and to predict progression to ophthalmopathy. In total, 135 blood samples were TCR-sequenced: approximately 42 ophthalmopathy, approximately 80 hyperthyroidism and some 17 hyperthyroidism-to-ophthalmopathy patients. A discovery set of 90 to 100 patients (43 ophthalmopathy, 55 to 60 stable hyperthyroidism) was enrolled to explore V-J signatures distinguishing ophthalmopathy from hyperthyroidism. An independent validation cohort was composed of fewer than 20 hyperthyroidism patients and around 16 patients who later progressed from hyperthyroidism to ophthalmopathy. In six hyperthyroidism patients, T-cell repertoires of thyroid tissue and blood were compared. Following sampling, methimazole starting at 30 mg daily was administered to hyperthyroidism patients, and high-dose intravenous methylprednisolone was administered to ophthalmopathy patients. For training and testing, the 110 or so patients in the discovery cohort were randomly divided in a 7:3 ratio.

Comment on this clonotype: There is no known antigen for this receptor. The sample holds no much larger clone one base away, and base qualities are not on file.

Findings and caveats that apply to the study as a whole: Most expanded thyroid clonotypes with frequency above 0.001 were also detected in blood, suggesting blood repertoires may reflect the thyroid immune response. Sample size was not statistically predetermined, and group allocation was not concealed from the investigators. Ophthalmopathy was separated from stable hyperthyroidism by the 13-signature model with around 88% sensitivity and less than 82% specificity in cross-validation and with 80%/75% in the test set. In validation, the model predicted ophthalmopathy progression with about 70% sensitivity and around 72% specificity; some 13 predicted patients were CT-confirmed with GO in a median of approximately 6.5 months.

Spanning cysteine to phenylalanine, the CDR3 consists of 12 amino acids. The CDR3 DNA has 36 bases and is translated from base 1. CDR1 SGHAT and CDR2 FQNNGV are derived from the germline V gene. V and J lose 0 bases and 5 bases, and a span of 4 bases separates them. Stable hyperthyroidism was defined as no progression to ophthalmopathy within 18 months of follow-up. Patients with hyperthyroidism were aged 18 to 65 years, had been newly diagnosed, and had a disease duration of less than 2 months. Patients with other autoimmune diseases, uncontrolled infections, pregnancy or lactation were excluded. Clinical symptoms, serum thyroxine, TRAb, thyroid ultrasound and orbital computed tomography were used for diagnosis. Using Ficoll-Paque density gradient centrifugation, PBMCs were isolated from approximately 11 ml of fresh peripheral blood. Total RNA was extracted using Trizol reagent, and RNA quality was checked on an Agilent 2100 Bioanalyzer.

For repertoire sequencing, TCR beta CDR3 regions were amplified from RNA transcripts. The first round of RT-PCR was done with HTBI primers and the Qiagen OneStep RT-PCR kit, and was followed by a second round of multiplex PCR, then size selection and purification. Sequencing of the libraries was carried out on an Illumina HiSeq2000 in paired-end mode with 100 bp reads. On the authors' methods: SOAPnuke was used to process the reads, throwing out any read that had adapters, had uncalled bases, had a mean Phred below 15, or lacked an exact constant-primer or identifier match. COPE v1.2.5 was used to merge the high-quality paired reads. Each unique nucleotide sequence was defined as a clonotype, and clonotypes were aligned to IMGT TRB V, D and J references with MiTCR v1.1. Only V-J combinations with frequency above 0.0001 were analysed, covering more than 99% of repertoires. A TCR clonal expansion and chaos score per V-J combination was defined as the ratio of F50 clonal expansion to chaos observed in the TCRdist matrix. Welch's t-statistics and random forest were used to narrow the features down to about a dozen V-J combinations, which were then fed into a naive Bayes classifier. The similarity between thyroid and blood repertoires was quantified using the Morisita-Horn index. TCRdb reprocessed the public reads (quality trimming at Q25 with fastp, clone calling with MiXCR) and kept in-frame beta chains. Each CDR3 protein appears once, grouped with its most common genes and DNA. None of the V and J calls come from the authors' own analysis; TCRdb made them. The sample table records hundreds of thousands of distinct CDR3 sequences; 20% to 25% of these occur just once. Of the sample, 2.5% to 3.5% is held by the ten largest clones.

The receptor's source is a woman under 30 with stable Graves' hyperthyroidism. Donor details come from another sample of the same person, matched by shared clones. The chain was built from TRBV11-2 and TRBJ1-1; the D gene identity is not certain. The sample was peripheral blood. CDR3 loop: CASSLELTEAFF. The DNA sequence follows: TGTGCCAGCAGCTTAGAGTTGACTGAAGCTTTCTTT. Beyond the CDR3, the reference TRBV11-2 and TRBJ1-1 genes provide the residues; the full variable domain reads: EAGVAQSPRYKIIEKRQSVAFWCNPISGHATLYWYQQILGQGPKLLIQFQNNGVVDDSQLPKDRFSAERLKGVDSTLKIQPAKLEDSAVYLCASSLELTEAFFGQGTRLTVV.